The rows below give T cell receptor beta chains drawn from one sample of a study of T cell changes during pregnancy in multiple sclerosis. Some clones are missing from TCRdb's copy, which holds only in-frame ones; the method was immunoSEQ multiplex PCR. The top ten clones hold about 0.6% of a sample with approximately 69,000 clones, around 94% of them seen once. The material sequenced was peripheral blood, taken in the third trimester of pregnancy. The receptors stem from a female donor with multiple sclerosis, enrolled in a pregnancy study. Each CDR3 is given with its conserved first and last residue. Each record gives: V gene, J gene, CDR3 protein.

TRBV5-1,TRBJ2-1,CASSWADRLTYNEQFF
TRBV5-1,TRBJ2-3,CASSLVHTSTDTQYF
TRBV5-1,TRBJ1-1,CASRVGATEAFF
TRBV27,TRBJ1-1,CASSPRTGARNTEAFF
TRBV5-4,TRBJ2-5,CASSPTGVEETQYF
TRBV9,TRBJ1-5,CASSVAGWANQPQHF
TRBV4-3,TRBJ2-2,CASSQAGPGELFF
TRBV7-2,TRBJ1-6,CASSHAGRQYNSPLHF
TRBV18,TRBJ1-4,CASSPSGNEKLFF
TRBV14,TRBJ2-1,CASSQERGYNEQFF
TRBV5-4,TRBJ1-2,CASSLWGSEGSPYGYTF
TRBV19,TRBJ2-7,CASSSRGDSYEQYF
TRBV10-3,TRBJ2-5,CAISESNRQETQYF
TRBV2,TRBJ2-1,CASSGLAINNEQFF
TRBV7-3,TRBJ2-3,CASSLLGQGGTDTQYF
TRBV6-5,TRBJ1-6,CASRIESGSPLHF
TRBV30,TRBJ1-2,CAWSGGGDYGYTF
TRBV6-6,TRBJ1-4,CASRGHLATNEKLFF
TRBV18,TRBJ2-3,CASSPEEVAGTDTQYF
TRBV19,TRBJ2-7,CASTQAGRSYEQYF
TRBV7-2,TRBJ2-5,CASSLGLVQETQYF
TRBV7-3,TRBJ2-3,CASSLKAGSTDTQYF
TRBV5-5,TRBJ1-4,CASSFGVINEKLFF
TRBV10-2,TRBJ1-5,CASSEVGSQPQHF
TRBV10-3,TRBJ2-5,CAIRRGEGETQYF
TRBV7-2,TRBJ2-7,CASSRNQPLAGEGWQYF
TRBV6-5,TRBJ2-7,CASRTAEGGDHEQYF
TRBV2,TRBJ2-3,CASSEALAGGGDTQYF
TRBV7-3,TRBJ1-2,CASSSEFAGYTF
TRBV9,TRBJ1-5,CASSRLSNQPQHF
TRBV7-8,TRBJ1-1,CASSPTTGNTEAFF
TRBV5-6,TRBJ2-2,CASSPTGTGSGNTGELFF
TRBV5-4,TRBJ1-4,CASSSTGGGNEKLFF
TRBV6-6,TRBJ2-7,CASSYPSDRSEQYF
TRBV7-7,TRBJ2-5,CASSPGLAGGETQYF
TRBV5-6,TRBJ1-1,CASSTYRVRTEAFF
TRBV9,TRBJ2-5,CASSLTSGGSKETQYF
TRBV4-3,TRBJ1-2,CASSQASGAGGYTF
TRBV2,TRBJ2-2,CATASDRGPGELFF
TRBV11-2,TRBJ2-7,CASSPDGAYEQYF
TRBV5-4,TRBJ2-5,CASSALKETQYF
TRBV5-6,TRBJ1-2,CASKIQGGDGYTF
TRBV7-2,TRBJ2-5,CASSLAGTSGGRETQYF
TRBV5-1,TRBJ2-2,CASSLGQGITGELFF
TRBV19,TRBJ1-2,CASSMVQISNYGYTF
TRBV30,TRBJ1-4,CAWNPRGGPNEKLFF
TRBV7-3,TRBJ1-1,CASSPSRGTEAFF
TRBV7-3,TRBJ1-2,CASSGRQGQDYGYTF